The 2 T cell receptor beta chains below come from one sample, sequenced in a study of blood T cell repertoires in COVID-19. Measured with immunoSEQ multiplex PCR; TCRdb has only the in-frame clones, and not every one. Of around 340,000 clones in the sample, 80% to 90% were seen once. The sequenced material came from PBMCs or T cells enriched from blood (not recorded which). The receptor set was obtained from a woman aged 40 to 50 with acute COVID-19.

V and J are TRBV3-1 (or the pseudogene TRBV3-2) and TRBJ2-1; 7 nucleotides agree with TRBD2. CDR1 is LGHDT and CDR2 is YNNKEL in the germline V gene (reference sequence). This CDR3 is built from 18 residues. The J segment lost 4 bases and the V segment lost 0 bases, leaving 12 bases of the junction unmatched. The chain's CDR3 is CASSQETGGPPPYNEQFF. As DNA, the CDR3 is TGTGCCAGCAGCCAAGAGACGGGGGGACCGCCACCATACAATGAGCAGTTCTTC.

The chain joins TRBV3-1 (or the pseudogene TRBV3-2) to TRBJ2-7; D remains ambiguous. There are 11 residues in the CDR3. Germline-derived CDR1 and CDR2 are LGHDT and YNNKEL (reference sequence). Trimming cost V 1 base and J 6 bases, with 4 bases left between them. The CDR3 here is CASSQAGEQYF. DNA for the CDR3: TGTGCCAGCAGCCAAGCGGGCGAGCAGTACTTC.